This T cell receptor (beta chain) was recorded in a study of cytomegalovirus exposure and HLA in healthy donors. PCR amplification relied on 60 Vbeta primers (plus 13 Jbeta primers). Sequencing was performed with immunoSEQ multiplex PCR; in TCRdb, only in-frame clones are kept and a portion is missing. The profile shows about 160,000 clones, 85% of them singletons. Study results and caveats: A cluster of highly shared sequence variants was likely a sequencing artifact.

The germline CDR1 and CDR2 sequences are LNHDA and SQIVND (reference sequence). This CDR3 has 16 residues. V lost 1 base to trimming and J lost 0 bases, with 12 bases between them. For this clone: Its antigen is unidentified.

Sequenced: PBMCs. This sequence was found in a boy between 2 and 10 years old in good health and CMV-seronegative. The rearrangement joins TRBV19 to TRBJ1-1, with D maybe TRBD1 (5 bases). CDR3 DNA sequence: TGTGCCAGTAGTATAGTGTTCCGCAGGGTGAACACTGAAGCTTTCTTT. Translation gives CASSIVFRRVNTEAFF.